This record looks at one T cell receptor (beta chain) sequence and its context. What it binds is unknown. Per donor there was one draw, yielding a blood sample of roughly 2.3 ml. TCRdb reprocessed the 5' RACE reads, keeping one entry per CDR3 protein, no DNA. This sample lists some 190,000 distinct CDR3 sequences; its ten largest clones have around 7.7%. These data originate in a study of monozygotic twins with inflammatory bowel disease. Findings and caveats of the study: The sharing of clonotypes with others was lower in IBD patients than in healthy twins, especially with disease activity. Healthy co-twins, by inverse Simpson, had higher TCRbeta diversity than their siblings with IBD.

The germline V gene has CDR1 MNHEY and CDR2 SVGEGT. CDR3 length equals 16 residues. This chain links TRBV6-2 or TRBV6-3 with TRBJ2-5. Sequences were obtained from blood. The sequence derives from a human donor with ulcerative colitis or Crohn's disease, or a healthy co-twin of an affected twin (not recorded which). CDR3 sequence: CASSSTGRGNQETRYF.